Listed below are T cell receptor beta chains from one sample, sequenced in a study of PD-L1 blockade in urothelial cancer. Libraries were prepared by immunoSEQ multiplex PCR; TCRdb keeps only in-frame clonotypes and omits some of them. The table has roughly 120,000 clones, more than 85% seen once; the top ten hold 3.5% to 4.5%. The material was PBMCs, obtained around atezolizumab (anti-PD-L1) treatment. The source of these receptors is a man aged 60-69 years with urothelial cancer. The CDR3 runs from the conserved cysteine through the conserved F or W. Each record gives: J gene, V gene, CDR3 protein.

j_call: TRBJ1-3
v_call: TRBV30
cdr3_aa: CAWTPGFGNTIYF

j_call: TRBJ2-6
v_call: TRBV4-1
cdr3_aa: CASSQAQGNAGANVLTF

j_call: TRBJ1-2
v_call: TRBV15
cdr3_aa: CATSRGESNYGYTF

j_call: TRBJ2-1
v_call: TRBV7-9
cdr3_aa: CASSGLADEQFF

j_call: TRBJ2-3
v_call: TRBV5-4
cdr3_aa: CASSRQQGNTDTQYF

j_call: TRBJ1-1
v_call: TRBV10-1
cdr3_aa: CASRGPRDRRVGAFF

j_call: TRBJ1-5
v_call: TRBV2
cdr3_aa: CASSGLPNQPQHF

j_call: TRBJ2-3
v_call: TRBV29-1
cdr3_aa: CSVGEQGDTQYF

j_call: TRBJ2-1
v_call: TRBV7-2
cdr3_aa: CASSLAQGARQFF

j_call: TRBJ2-3
v_call: TRBV7-3
cdr3_aa: CASSLRQNTDTQYF

j_call: TRBJ1-2
v_call: TRBV19
cdr3_aa: CASSTLLMDYGYTF

j_call: TRBJ2-1
v_call: TRBV5-4
cdr3_aa: CASSPQRGANEQFF

j_call: TRBJ1-1
v_call: TRBV7-3
cdr3_aa: CASSRDDRGVTEAFF

j_call: TRBJ2-5
v_call: TRBV9
cdr3_aa: CASSPGTSGGQETQYF

j_call: TRBJ2-5
v_call: TRBV7-2
cdr3_aa: CASSLATRETQYF

j_call: TRBJ2-7
v_call: TRBV30
cdr3_aa: CAWSVPGTGQQYF

j_call: TRBJ2-1
v_call: TRBV4-3
cdr3_aa: CASSQTDRDNEQFF

j_call: TRBJ2-2
v_call: TRBV4-3
cdr3_aa: CASSPFTGLNTGELFF

j_call: TRBJ1-3
v_call: TRBV27
cdr3_aa: CASSIRTGSGNTIYF

j_call: TRBJ1-2
v_call: TRBV9
cdr3_aa: CASSVDAGGNGYTF

j_call: TRBJ1-2
v_call: TRBV19
cdr3_aa: CASSPGQGFVYTF

j_call: TRBJ2-3
v_call: TRBV2
cdr3_aa: CASRLGLAADTQYF

j_call: TRBJ2-5
v_call: TRBV7-8
cdr3_aa: CATTPGPQETQYF

j_call: TRBJ1-2
v_call: TRBV19
cdr3_aa: CASSSRTGGPFTYGYTF

j_call: TRBJ1-2
v_call: TRBV28
cdr3_aa: CASSLSGLFNGYTF

j_call: TRBJ2-7
v_call: TRBV7-2
cdr3_aa: CASSPRLANYEQYF

j_call: TRBJ2-7
v_call: TRBV28
cdr3_aa: CASSLSSAYEQYF

j_call: TRBJ2-4
v_call: TRBV5-1
cdr3_aa: CASSFTGTSAIQYF

j_call: TRBJ2-1
v_call: TRBV4-1
cdr3_aa: CASSQEAGAYNEQFF

j_call: TRBJ2-7
v_call: TRBV6-6
cdr3_aa: CASSLVYYEQYF

j_call: TRBJ2-3
v_call: TRBV5-1
cdr3_aa: CASSPGQFTDTQYF

j_call: TRBJ1-3
v_call: TRBV11-2
cdr3_aa: CASSLSQNTIYF

j_call: TRBJ1-5
v_call: TRBV18
cdr3_aa: CASSPAGSNQPQHF

j_call: TRBJ2-5
v_call: TRBV5-8
cdr3_aa: CASSLDSTQYF

j_call: TRBJ2-3
v_call: TRBV5-4
cdr3_aa: CASSSWGGGTDTQYF

j_call: TRBJ2-1
v_call: TRBV7-2
cdr3_aa: CASSLAQEYNEQFF

j_call: TRBJ2-5
v_call: TRBV7-2
cdr3_aa: CASAMGAQETQYF

j_call: TRBJ2-1
v_call: TRBV7-7
cdr3_aa: CASSLAETSVGEQFF

j_call: TRBJ2-3
v_call: TRBV4-2
cdr3_aa: CASSPGTSGSSDTQYF

j_call: TRBJ2-7
v_call: TRBV10-3
cdr3_aa: CAISQGLVDEQYF

j_call: TRBJ2-3
v_call: TRBV15
cdr3_aa: CATSFQAREQTDTQYF